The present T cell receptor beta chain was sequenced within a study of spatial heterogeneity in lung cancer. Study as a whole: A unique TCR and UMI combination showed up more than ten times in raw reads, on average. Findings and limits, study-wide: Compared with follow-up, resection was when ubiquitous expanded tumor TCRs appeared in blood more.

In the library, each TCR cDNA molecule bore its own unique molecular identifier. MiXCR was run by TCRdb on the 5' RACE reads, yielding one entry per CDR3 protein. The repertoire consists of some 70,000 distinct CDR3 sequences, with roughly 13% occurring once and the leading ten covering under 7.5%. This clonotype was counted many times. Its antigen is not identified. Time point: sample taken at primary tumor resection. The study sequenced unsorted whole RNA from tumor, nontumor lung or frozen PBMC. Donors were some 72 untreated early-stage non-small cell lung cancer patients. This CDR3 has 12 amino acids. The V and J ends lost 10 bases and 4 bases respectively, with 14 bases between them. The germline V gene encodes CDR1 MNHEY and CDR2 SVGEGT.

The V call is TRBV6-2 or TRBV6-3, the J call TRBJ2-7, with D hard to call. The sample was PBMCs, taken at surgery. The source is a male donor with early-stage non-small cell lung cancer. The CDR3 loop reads CATATTLYEQYF. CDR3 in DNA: TGTGCCACCGCAACCACCCTATACGAGCAGTACTTC.